The 9 T cell receptor beta chains given below trace back to one sample, sequenced in a study of shared clonotypes between healthy human individuals. Sequencing was performed with immunoSEQ multiplex PCR; in TCRdb, only in-frame clones are kept and a portion is missing. Counted here are around 2.3 million clones, nearly 97% occurring once; the ten biggest clones make up less than 0.15%. Material for sequencing was naive CD4+ T cells sorted from blood. Subset specified: CD45RA+ positively selected. These receptors were collected from a man younger than 30 in good health.

The chain recombines TRBV10-1 with TRBJ2-5, with a possible D match to TRBD1 (6 bases). Germline V lookup: CDR1 WNHNN, CDR2 SYGVQD (reference sequence). This CDR3 has 13 residues. The V gene lost 5 bases and the J gene lost 4 bases, with 11 bases spanning the gap. CDR3 amino acids: CASSYRDLETQYF. The DNA of the CDR3 is TGCGCCAGCAGTTACAGGGACCTAGAGACCCAGTACTTC.

The chain uses TRBV9 and TRBJ2-7; D perhaps matches TRBD1 (6 bases). Trimming took off 4 bases at V and 3 bases at J, with 11 bases between the two ends. The CDR3 runs 13 residues. CDR1 is SGDLS and CDR2 is YYNGEE in the germline V gene. CDR3 sequence (DNA): TGTGCCAGCAGCAGAGGGGGATACTACGAGCAGTACTTC. The encoded protein is CASSRGGYYEQYF.

The V call is TRBV18, the J call TRBJ1-2; 8 bases line up with TRBD1. The CDR3 consists of 12 residues. Looked up from germline, CDR1 is KGHSH and CDR2 is LQKENI. J lost 7 bases, V lost 8 bases, and 6 bases had no gene match. The CDR3 is CASGGQGVGYTF. The CDR3 DNA follows: TGTGCCAGCGGCGGACAGGGAGTTGGCTACACCTTC.

The chain recombines TRBV9 with TRBJ1-2, with D possibly TRBD1 on 5 matching bases. V shed 4 bases and J shed 3 bases, with 10 bases lying between them. This CDR3 has 13 residues. In germline, CDR1 is SGDLS, CDR2 YYNGEE. CDR3 region: CASSFGGDYGYTF. CDR3 nucleotide sequence: TGTGCCAGCAGCTTCGGAGGGGACTATGGCTACACCTTC. The whole variable domain, remainder taken from reference TRBV9 and TRBJ1-2, is DSGVTQTPKHLITATGQRVTLRCSPRSGDLSVYWYQQSLDQGLQFLIQYYNGEERAKGNILERFSAQQFPDLHSELNLSSLELGDSALYFCASSFGGDYGYTFGSGTRLTVV.

The rearrangement uses TRBV27 and TRBJ2-7, with no clear D. The germline V gene encodes CDR1 MNHEY and CDR2 SMNVEV (reference sequence). The CDR3 has 13 amino acids. Trimming took off 4 bases at V and 5 bases at J, with 12 bases between the two ends. In DNA form, the CDR3 reads TGTGCCAGCAGTTATGGGGAATTCGACGAGCAGTACTTC. It encodes CASSYGEFDEQYF.

The rearrangement uses TRBV7-2 and TRBJ2-2; 7 bases match TRBD2. With V trimmed by 0 bases and J by 0 bases, 7 bases remained unmatched. The V gene's germline CDR1 is SGHTA and CDR2 FQGNSA. The CDR3 totals 18 residues. CDR3 sequence: CASSLARPSGPNTGELFF. The CDR3 DNA reads as TGTGCCAGCAGCTTAGCTCGTCCTAGCGGCCCGAACACCGGGGAGCTGTTTTTT.

The genes are TRBV18 and TRBJ2-6; D gene unclear. V lost 3 bases, J lost 0 bases, and 9 bases lay in between. From germline, CDR1 is KGHSH and CDR2 LQKENI. The CDR3 length is 16 residues. CDR3 protein: CASSPAVYSGANVLTF. The DNA of the CDR3 is TGTGCCAGCTCACCTGCAGTTTACTCTGGGGCCAACGTCCTGACTTTC.

The V and J genes are TRBV6-6 and TRBJ2-1; D may be TRBD1 or TRBD2 (5 bases each). Trimming removed 4 bases from V and 2 bases from J, with 9 bases in between. Germline CDR1 is MNHNY and CDR2 is SVGAGI (reference sequence). The CDR3 covers 14 residues. The CDR3 nucleotides are TGTGCCAGCAGTTCGGGGACCACCTACAATGAGCAGTTCTTC. This translates into CASSSGTTYNEQFF.

J is TRBJ2-3 and V is TRBV7-2; 8 bases are shared with TRBD1. CDR1 is SGHTA and CDR2 is FQGNSA in the germline V gene. This CDR3 region has 15 residues. After removal of 2 bases from V and 5 bases from J, the junction contained 6 bases not matched to a gene. In DNA, the CDR3 is TGTGCCAGCAGCTTACAACAGGGGGTGGGAGATACGCAGTATTTT. Its protein product is CASSLQQGVGDTQYF. Complete variable domain (other parts from reference TRBV7-2 and TRBJ2-3): GAGVSQSPSNKVTEKGKDVELRCDPISGHTALYWYRQSLGQGLEFLIYFQGNSAPDKSGLPSDRFSAERTGGSVSTLTIQRTQQEDSAVYLCASSLQQGVGDTQYFGPGTRLTVL.